The 8 T cell receptor beta chains presented below share a single source sample, sequenced in a study of T cells after yellow fever vaccination. Via MiXCR, TCRdb re-called the 5' RACE reads, giving one row per CDR3 protein. The sample has about 210,000 distinct CDR3 sequences, approximately 3.2% seen once. The sequences come from CD4+ T cells sorted from PBMCs, collected 10 days after the yellow fever booster vaccination. Receptors originate from a man between 18 and 35 years old who received the YFV17D yellow fever vaccine.

The chain carries TRBV5-1 and TRBJ2-7, with D possibly matching TRBD2 (5 bases). Trimming shortened V by 0 bases and J by 5 bases, and 6 bases separated the two germline ends. From germline, CDR1 is SGHRS and CDR2 YFSETQ. The length of the CDR3 is 12 residues. CDR3 amino acids: CASSLAGDEQYF. The DNA of the CDR3 is TGCGCCAGCAGCTTGGCCGGGGACGAGCAGTACTTC.

The J gene is TRBJ1-1, the V gene TRBV11-2; the D is unclear. V was shortened by 0 bases and J by 8 bases, with 10 bases between the two germline ends. The germline CDR1 and CDR2 sequences are SGHAT and FQNNGV. This CDR3 comprises 13 residues. CDR3 region: CASSLDRVGEAFF. The DNA of the CDR3 is TGTGCCAGCAGCTTAGATCGGGTAGGAGAAGCTTTCTTT.

This clonotype was detected a few times. The V call is TRBV7-9, the J call TRBJ2-3; tentative D call: TRBD2 (6 bases). The V gene's germline CDR1 is SEHNR and CDR2 FQNEAQ (reference sequence). V gave up 5 bases and J gave up 3 bases, with 18 bases separating them. The CDR3 has 16 amino acids. The CDR3 region has the DNA TGTGCCAGCAGCAGGGGACTCCTAGGTGGGACAGATACGCAGTATTTT. Amino acid sequence: CASSRGLLGGTDTQYF.

This clonotype appeared many times. V is TRBV6-5 and J is TRBJ1-5; no firm D call. This CDR3 spans 16 amino acids. From germline, CDR1 is MNHEY and CDR2 SVGAGI. V lost 5 bases, J lost 11 bases, and 25 bases lay in between. The CDR3 protein is CASSRTGSGPRQAQHF. The CDR3 DNA sequence: TGTGCCAGCAGTAGAACCGGGAGTGGACCCAGGCAGGCCCAGCATTTT.

In this sample, this clonotype turned up many times. The chain carries TRBV7-6 and TRBJ1-4; 9 bases fit TRBD1. Looked up from germline, CDR1 is SGHVS and CDR2 is FNYEAQ. CDR3 length: 15 amino acids. Losses at the gene ends were 5 bases for V and 7 bases for J; bases not matched to a gene: 8. CDR3 region: CASSVMATGGEKLFF. CDR3 bases: TGTGCCAGCAGCGTAATGGCGACAGGGGGTGAAAAACTGTTTTTT.

This clonotype was seen many times. The J gene is TRBJ1-5, the V gene TRBV6-6, with a tentative D call TRBD1 (6 bases). CDR3 length: 14 amino acids. Germline values: CDR1 MNHNY, CDR2 SVGAGI (reference sequence). Deletions cut 5 bases from V and 5 bases from J, with 13 bases between. CDR3 DNA sequence: TGTGCCAGCAGTCGAACAGGGTTCGATCAGCCCCAGCATTTT. This translates into CASSRTGFDQPQHF.

This clonotype was observed many times. The chain joins TRBV12-3 or TRBV12-4 to TRBJ2-2, with a weak D call TRBD2 (6 bases). The CDR3 covers 17 residues. V was trimmed by 4 bases and J by 0 bases, leaving 15 bases between them. CDR3 sequence: CASSYFLGGTNTGELFF. The DNA for the CDR3 is TGTGCCAGCAGTTACTTCTTGGGGGGAACGAACACCGGGGAGCTGTTTTTT.

This clonotype was seen many times. The rearrangement uses TRBV5-1 and TRBJ2-3; the D is unclear. Germline-derived CDR1 and CDR2 are SGHRS and YFSETQ. This CDR3 comprises 15 residues. Trimming stripped 0 bases from V and 2 bases from J, with 10 bases between. The DNA for the CDR3 is TGCGCCAGCAGCTTGGCTCCAGGAGCCACAGATACGCAGTATTTT. This translates into CASSLAPGATDTQYF.